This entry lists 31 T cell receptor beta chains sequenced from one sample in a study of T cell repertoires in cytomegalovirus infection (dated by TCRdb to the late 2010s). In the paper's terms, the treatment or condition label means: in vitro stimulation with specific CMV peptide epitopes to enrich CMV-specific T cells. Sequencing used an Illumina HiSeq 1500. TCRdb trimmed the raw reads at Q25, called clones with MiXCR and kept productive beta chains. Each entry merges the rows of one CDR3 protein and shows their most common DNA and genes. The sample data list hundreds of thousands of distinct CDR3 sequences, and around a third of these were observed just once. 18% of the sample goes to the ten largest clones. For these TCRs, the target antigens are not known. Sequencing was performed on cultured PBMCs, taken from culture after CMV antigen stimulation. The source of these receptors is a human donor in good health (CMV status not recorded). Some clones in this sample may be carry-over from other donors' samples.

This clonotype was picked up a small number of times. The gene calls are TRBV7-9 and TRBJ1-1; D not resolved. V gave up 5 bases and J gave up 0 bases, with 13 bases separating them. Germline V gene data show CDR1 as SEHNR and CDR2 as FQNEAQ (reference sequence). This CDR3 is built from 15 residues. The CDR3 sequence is CASSTAVLMNTEAFF. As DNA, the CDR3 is TGTGCCAGCAGCACAGCCGTCCTCATGAACACTGAAGCTTTCTTT.

The CDR3 DNA is TGTGCCAGCAGAAGGACGGACGAGCAGTTCTTC. Protein product: CASRRTDEQFF. This chain links TRBV6-1 with TRBJ2-1; D call uncertain. The V gene lost 6 bases and the J gene lost 10 bases, with 10 bases spanning the gap. Germline assignment: CDR1 MNHNS and CDR2 SASEGT. The CDR3 loop spans 11 amino acids.

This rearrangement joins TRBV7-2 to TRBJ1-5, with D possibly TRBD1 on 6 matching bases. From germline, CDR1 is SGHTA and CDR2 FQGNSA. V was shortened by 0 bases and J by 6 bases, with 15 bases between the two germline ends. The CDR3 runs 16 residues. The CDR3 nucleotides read TGTGCCAGCAGCTTAGCGTCTGGGGGCGTTCGTCAGCCCCAGCATTTT. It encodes CASSLASGGVRQPQHF. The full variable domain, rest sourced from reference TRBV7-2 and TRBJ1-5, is GAGVSQSPSNKVTEKGKDVELRCDPISGHTALYWYRQSLGQGLEFLIYFQGNSAPDKSGLPSDRFSAERTGGSVSTLTIQRTQQEDSAVYLCASSLASGGVRQPQHFGDGTRLSIL.

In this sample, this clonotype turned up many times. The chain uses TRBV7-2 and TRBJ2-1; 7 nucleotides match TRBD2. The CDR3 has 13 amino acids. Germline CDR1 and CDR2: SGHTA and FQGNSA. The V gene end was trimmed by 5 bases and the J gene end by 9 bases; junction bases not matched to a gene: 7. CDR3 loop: CASSPGLRGEQFF. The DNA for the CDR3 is TGTGCCAGCAGCCCGGGACTACGTGGTGAGCAGTTCTTC.

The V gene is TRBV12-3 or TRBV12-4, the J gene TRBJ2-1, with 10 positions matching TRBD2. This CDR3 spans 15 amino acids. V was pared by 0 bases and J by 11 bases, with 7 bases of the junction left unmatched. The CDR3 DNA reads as TGTGCCAGCAGTTTAGCGCCTAGCGGGAGCTCGAAGCAGTTCTTC. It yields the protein CASSLAPSGSSKQFF.

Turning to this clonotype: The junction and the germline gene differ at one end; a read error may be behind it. This chain's CDR3 is CASRLGLHNEQFF. The CDR3 DNA reads as TGCGCCAGCAGATTGGGACTTCACAATGAGCAGTTCTTC. This chain links TRBV5-1 with TRBJ2-1; D is possibly TRBD2 (6 bases). The CDR3 consists of 13 residues. The germline CDR1 and CDR2 sequences are SGHRS and YFSETQ.

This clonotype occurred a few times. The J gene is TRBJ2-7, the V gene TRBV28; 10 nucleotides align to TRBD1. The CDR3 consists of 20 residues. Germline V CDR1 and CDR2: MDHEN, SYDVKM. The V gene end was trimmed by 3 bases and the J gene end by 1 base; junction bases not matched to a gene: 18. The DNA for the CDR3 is TGTGCCAGCAGTTTCTATATACGAGGGACAGGGGCGACGTTTTCCTACGAGCAGTACTTC. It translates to CASSFYIRGTGATFSYEQYF.

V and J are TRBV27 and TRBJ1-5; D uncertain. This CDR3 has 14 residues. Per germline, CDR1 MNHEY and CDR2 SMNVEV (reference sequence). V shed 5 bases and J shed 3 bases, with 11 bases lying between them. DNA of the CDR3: TGTGCCAGCAGTGAAGAGATTAACAATCAGCCCCAGCATTTT. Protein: CASSEEINNQPQHF.

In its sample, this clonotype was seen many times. The DNA of the CDR3 is TGTGCCAGCAGCTTCCAGAGCTCCTACGAGCAGTACTTC. Translating it yields CASSFQSSYEQYF. The chain couples TRBV7-2 to TRBJ2-7; D call uncertain. The germline V gene has CDR1 SGHTA and CDR2 FQGNSA. The V end lost 3 bases, the J end lost 0 bases, and 6 bases lay between the germline ends. The CDR3 contains 13 residues.

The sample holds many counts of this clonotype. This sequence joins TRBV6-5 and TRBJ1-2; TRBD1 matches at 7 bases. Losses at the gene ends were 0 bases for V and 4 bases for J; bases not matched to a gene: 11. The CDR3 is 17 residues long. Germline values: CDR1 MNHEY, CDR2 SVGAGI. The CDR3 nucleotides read TGTGCCAGCAGTTACTCAGGGGGCCCGCGGGTTGGCTATGGCTACACCTTC. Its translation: CASSYSGGPRVGYGYTF.

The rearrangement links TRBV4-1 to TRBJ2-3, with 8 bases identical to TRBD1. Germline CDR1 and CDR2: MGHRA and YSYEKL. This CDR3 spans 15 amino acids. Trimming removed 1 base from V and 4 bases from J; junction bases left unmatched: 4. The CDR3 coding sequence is TGCGCCAGCAGCCAAGGGGACAGGATGGCAGATACGCAGTATTTT. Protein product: CASSQGDRMADTQYF.

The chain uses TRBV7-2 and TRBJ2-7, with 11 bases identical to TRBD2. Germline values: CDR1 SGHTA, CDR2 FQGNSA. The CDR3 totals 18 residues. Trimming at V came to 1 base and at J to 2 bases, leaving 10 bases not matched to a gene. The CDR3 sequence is CASSLVGRLAGSTYEQYF. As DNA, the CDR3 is TGTGCCAGCAGCTTAGTTGGCAGACTAGCGGGATCCACCTACGAGCAGTACTTC.

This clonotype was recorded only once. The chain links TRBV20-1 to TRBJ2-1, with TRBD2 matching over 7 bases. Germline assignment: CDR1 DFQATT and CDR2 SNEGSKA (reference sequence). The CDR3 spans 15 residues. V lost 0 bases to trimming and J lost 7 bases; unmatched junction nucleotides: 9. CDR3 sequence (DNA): TGCAGTGCTAGAGAAGCGGGGAGGGCCCTGAATGAGCAGTTCTTC. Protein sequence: CSAREAGRALNEQFF.

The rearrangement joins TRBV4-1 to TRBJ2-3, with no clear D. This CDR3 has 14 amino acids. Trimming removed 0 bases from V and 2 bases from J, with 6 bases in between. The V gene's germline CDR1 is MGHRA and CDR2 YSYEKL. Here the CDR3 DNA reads TGCGCCAGCAGCCAAGACCTCACCACAGATACGCAGTATTTT. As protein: CASSQDLTTDTQYF.

The CDR3 is CASSSRAAETEAFF. The CDR3 nucleotides read TGTGCCAGCAGCTCTAGGGCCGCTGAGACTGAAGCTTTCTTT. The chain joins TRBV11-2 to TRBJ1-1; D is uncertain. The CDR3 covers 14 residues. Germline CDR1 SGHAT, CDR2 FQNNGV. Deletions cut 4 bases from V and 5 bases from J, with 14 bases between.

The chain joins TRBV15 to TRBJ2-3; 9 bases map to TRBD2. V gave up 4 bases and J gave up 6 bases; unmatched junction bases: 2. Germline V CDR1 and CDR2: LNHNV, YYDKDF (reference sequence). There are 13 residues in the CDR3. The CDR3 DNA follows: TGTGCCACCAGCATAAGCGGGGGGGATACGCAGTATTTT. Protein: CATSISGGDTQYF.

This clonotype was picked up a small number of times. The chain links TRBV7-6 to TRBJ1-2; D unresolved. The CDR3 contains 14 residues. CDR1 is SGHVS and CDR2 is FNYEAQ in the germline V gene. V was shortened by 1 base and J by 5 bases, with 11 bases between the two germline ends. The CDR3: CASSLGGKLYGYTF. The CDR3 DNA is TGTGCCAGCAGCTTAGGAGGAAAACTTTATGGCTACACCTTC.

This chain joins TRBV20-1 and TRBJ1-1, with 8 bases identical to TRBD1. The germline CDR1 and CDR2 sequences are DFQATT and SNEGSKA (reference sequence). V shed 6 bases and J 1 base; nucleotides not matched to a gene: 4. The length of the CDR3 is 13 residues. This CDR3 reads CSAHRGANTEAFF. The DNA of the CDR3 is TGCAGTGCGCACAGGGGGGCGAACACTGAAGCTTTCTTT.

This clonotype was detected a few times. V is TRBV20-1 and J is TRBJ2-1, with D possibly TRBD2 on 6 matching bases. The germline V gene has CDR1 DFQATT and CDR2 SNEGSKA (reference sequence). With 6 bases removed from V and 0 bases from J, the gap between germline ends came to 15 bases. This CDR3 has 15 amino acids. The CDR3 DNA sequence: TGCAGTGCAACTCACCCCGGGAGCTCCTACAATGAGCAGTTCTTC. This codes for CSATHPGSSYNEQFF.

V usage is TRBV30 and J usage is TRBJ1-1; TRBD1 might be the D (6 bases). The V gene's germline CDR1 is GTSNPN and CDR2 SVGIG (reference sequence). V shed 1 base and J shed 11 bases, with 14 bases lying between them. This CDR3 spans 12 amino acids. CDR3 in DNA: TGTGCCTGGAGTGATAGGGGGGAGAGGGCTTTCTTT. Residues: CAWSDRGERAFF.

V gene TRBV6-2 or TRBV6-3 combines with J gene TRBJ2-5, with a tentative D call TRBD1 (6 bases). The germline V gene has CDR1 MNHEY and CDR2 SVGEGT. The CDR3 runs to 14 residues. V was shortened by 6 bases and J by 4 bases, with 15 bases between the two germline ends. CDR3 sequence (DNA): TGTGCCAGCAGGGAACGGACAGAGGGAGAGACCCAGTACTTC. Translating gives CASRERTEGETQYF.

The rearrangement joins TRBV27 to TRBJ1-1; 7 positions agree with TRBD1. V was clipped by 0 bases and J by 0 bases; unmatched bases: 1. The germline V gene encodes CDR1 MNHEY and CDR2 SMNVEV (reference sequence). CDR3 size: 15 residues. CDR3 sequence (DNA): TGTGCCAGCAGTTTATCACAGGGGATGAACACTGAAGCTTTCTTT. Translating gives CASSLSQGMNTEAFF.

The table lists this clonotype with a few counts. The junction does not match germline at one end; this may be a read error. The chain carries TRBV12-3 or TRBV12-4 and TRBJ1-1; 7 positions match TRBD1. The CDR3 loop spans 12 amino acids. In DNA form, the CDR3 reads TGTGCCAGCTCCCGAGGGGGCGAAGCCGGGGGCTTT. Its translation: CASSRGGEAGGF.

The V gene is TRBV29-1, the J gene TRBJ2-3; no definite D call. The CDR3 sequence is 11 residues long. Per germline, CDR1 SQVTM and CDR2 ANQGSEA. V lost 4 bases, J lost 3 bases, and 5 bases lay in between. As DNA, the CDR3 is TGCAGCGTTGCGGTTACAGATACGCAGTATTTT. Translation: CSVAVTDTQYF.

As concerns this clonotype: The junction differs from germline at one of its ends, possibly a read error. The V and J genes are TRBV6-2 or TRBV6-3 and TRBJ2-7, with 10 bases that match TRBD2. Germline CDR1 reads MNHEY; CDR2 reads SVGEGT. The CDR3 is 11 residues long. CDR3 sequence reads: CASSYPSGSVF. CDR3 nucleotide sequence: TGTGCCAGCAGTTACCCTAGCGGGAGTGTTTTC.

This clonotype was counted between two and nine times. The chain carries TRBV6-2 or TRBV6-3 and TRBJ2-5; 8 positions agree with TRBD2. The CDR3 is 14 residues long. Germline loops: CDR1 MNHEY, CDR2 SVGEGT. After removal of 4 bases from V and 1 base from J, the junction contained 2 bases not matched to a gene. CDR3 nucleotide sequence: TGTGCCAGCAGTTCGACTAGCGTCCAAGAGACCCAGTACTTC. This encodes CASSSTSVQETQYF.

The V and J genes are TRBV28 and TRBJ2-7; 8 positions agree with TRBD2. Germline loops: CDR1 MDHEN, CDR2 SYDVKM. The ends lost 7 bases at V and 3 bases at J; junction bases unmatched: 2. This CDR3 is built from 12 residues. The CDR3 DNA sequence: TGTGCCAGCACCGGGGGGGGCTACGAGCAGTACTTC. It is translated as CASTGGGYEQYF.

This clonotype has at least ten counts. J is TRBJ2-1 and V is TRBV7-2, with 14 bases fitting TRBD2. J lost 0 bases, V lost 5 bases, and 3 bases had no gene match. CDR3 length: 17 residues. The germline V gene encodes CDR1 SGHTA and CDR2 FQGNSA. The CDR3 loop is CASSAGTSGSSYNEQFF. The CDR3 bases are TGTGCCAGCAGCGCCGGGACTAGCGGGAGCTCCTACAATGAGCAGTTCTTC.

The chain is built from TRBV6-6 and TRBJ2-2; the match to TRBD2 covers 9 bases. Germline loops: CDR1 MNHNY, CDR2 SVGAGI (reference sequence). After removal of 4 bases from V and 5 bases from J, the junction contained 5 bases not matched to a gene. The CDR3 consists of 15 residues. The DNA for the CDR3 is TGTGCCAGCAGTTGGGCTAGCGGGACAACCGGGGAGCTGTTTTTT. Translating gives CASSWASGTTGELFF.

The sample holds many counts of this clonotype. The CDR3 region has the DNA TGTGCCAGCAGCCCCGTCGTGAACCGGATCAATGAGCAGTTCTTC. This codes for CASSPVVNRINEQFF. The genes are TRBV7-2 and TRBJ2-1; D unclear. The germline V gene has CDR1 SGHTA and CDR2 FQGNSA. V was trimmed by 5 bases and J by 6 bases, leaving 17 bases between them. The CDR3 consists of 15 residues.

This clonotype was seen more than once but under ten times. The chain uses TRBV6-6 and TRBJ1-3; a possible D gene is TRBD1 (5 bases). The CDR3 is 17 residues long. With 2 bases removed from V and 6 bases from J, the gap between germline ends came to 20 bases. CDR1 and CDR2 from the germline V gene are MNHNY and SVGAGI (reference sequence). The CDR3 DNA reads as TGTGCCAGCAGTTACCTGGCAGGGTATTCTCGGGAAAACACCATATATTTT. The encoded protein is CASSYLAGYSRENTIYF.